The rows below give T cell receptor beta chains drawn from one sample of a study of cytomegalovirus exposure and HLA in healthy donors. The repertoire was sequenced with immunoSEQ multiplex PCR; TCRdb's copy has only in-frame clones and lacks some. The repertoire holds 140,000 to 150,000 clones, about 80% seen once, with 2.5% to 3% in the top ten. The sequenced material came from PBMCs. The receptors originated from a female donor in good health and CMV-seronegative. CDR3s include the opening cysteine and the closing phenylalanine or tryptophan. The D gene is left open where the match is weak. Expanded clones get a size class; other rows say once, few or many, or leave the size out.

cdr3_nt: TGTGCCTGGAGTGTAAGGGGGACCACCGGGGAGCTGTTTTTT
cdr3_aa: CAWSVRGTTGELFF
d_call: .
clone_size: once
j_call: TRBJ2-2
v_call: TRBV30

cdr3_nt: TGTGCCAGCAGTAGGGACAGAGGGAACTATGGCTACACCTTC
cdr3_aa: CASSRDRGNYGYTF
d_call: TRBD1
clone_size: .
j_call: TRBJ1-2
v_call: TRBV27

cdr3_nt: TGTGCCAGCAGCTTAGGGACAGGGAAGGATGGCTACACCTTC
cdr3_aa: CASSLGTGKDGYTF
d_call: TRBD1
clone_size: .
j_call: TRBJ1-2
v_call: TRBV13

cdr3_nt: TGTGCCAGTAGTATCCGGGCTAGCGGGAGACTTAGCCAGACCCAGTACTTC
cdr3_aa: CASSIRASGRLSQTQYF
d_call: TRBD2
clone_size: .
j_call: TRBJ2-5
v_call: TRBV19

cdr3_nt: TGTGCCAGCAGCCAAGATCGGGGGATGATCTCTGGAAACACCATATATTTT
cdr3_aa: CASSQDRGMISGNTIYF
d_call: .
clone_size: .
j_call: TRBJ1-3
v_call: TRBV4-2

cdr3_nt: TGCGCCAGCAGACTTACTACAGGGTTGGCCTACAATGAGCAGTTCTTC
cdr3_aa: CASRLTTGLAYNEQFF
d_call: .
clone_size: .
j_call: TRBJ2-1
v_call: TRBV10-2

cdr3_nt: TGTGCCAGCAGTTTGTGGGGTAGGGGGACTGAAGCTTTCTTT
cdr3_aa: CASSLWGRGTEAFF
d_call: .
clone_size: .
j_call: TRBJ1-1
v_call: TRBV28

cdr3_nt: TGTGCCAGCAGTTCCTATAGCATAGCGAACACCGGGGAGCTGTTTTTT
cdr3_aa: CASSSYSIANTGELFF
d_call: .
clone_size: .
j_call: TRBJ2-2
v_call: TRBV6-6

cdr3_nt: TGTGCCAGCAGCCCTGGGGGACAGGGCTACGAGCAGTACTTC
cdr3_aa: CASSPGGQGYEQYF
d_call: TRBD1
clone_size: few
j_call: TRBJ2-7
v_call: TRBV28

cdr3_nt: TGTGCCAGCAGCCAAAGCAGGGGTAACTATGGCTACACCTTC
cdr3_aa: CASSQSRGNYGYTF
d_call: .
clone_size: .
j_call: TRBJ1-2
v_call: TRBV16

cdr3_nt: TGTGCCAGTAGTATAACCAGACTAGCAGATACGCAGTATTTT
cdr3_aa: CASSITRLADTQYF
d_call: .
clone_size: .
j_call: TRBJ2-3
v_call: TRBV19

cdr3_nt: TGTGCCAGCAGTTTCCTGAGGGATGCGCAGTATTTT
cdr3_aa: CASSFLRDAQYF
d_call: .
clone_size: once
j_call: TRBJ2-3
v_call: TRBV28

cdr3_nt: TGTGCCAGCAGCTTAGATTGGAGGACTCACTATGGCTACACCTTC
cdr3_aa: CASSLDWRTHYGYTF
d_call: .
clone_size: .
j_call: TRBJ1-2
v_call: TRBV11-1

cdr3_nt: TGTGCCAGCAGTTTTCCAGCGGGAGGGCCAGGGGAGACCCAGTACTTC
cdr3_aa: CASSFPAGGPGETQYF
d_call: TRBD2
clone_size: .
j_call: TRBJ2-5
v_call: TRBV28

cdr3_nt: TGTGCCAGCGCGGGAGTTACCTACGAGCAGTACTTC
cdr3_aa: CASAGVTYEQYF
d_call: TRBD2
clone_size: .
j_call: TRBJ2-7
v_call: TRBV14

cdr3_nt: TGTGCCAGCAGCTCGGCGGGGCTAGCAACAGATACGCAGTATTTT
cdr3_aa: CASSSAGLATDTQYF
d_call: .
clone_size: .
j_call: TRBJ2-3
v_call: TRBV5-4

cdr3_nt: TGTGCCAGCAGAGGACAGGGAGAAGCTTTCTTT
cdr3_aa: CASRGQGEAFF
d_call: TRBD1
clone_size: .
j_call: TRBJ1-1
v_call: TRBV6-6

cdr3_nt: TGCGCCAGCAGCGGAGGGACGGCCAATGAGCAGTTCTTC
cdr3_aa: CASSGGTANEQFF
d_call: .
clone_size: once
j_call: TRBJ2-1
v_call: TRBV5-1

cdr3_nt: TGCGCCAGCAGCCCCGAGGTCGGTAGCGGAAGATACGAGCAGTACTTC
cdr3_aa: CASSPEVGSGRYEQYF
d_call: .
clone_size: .
j_call: TRBJ2-7
v_call: TRBV4-1

cdr3_nt: TGCGCCAGCAGCTACGCAGGGGTGCTTGGCTACACCTTC
cdr3_aa: CASSYAGVLGYTF
d_call: .
clone_size: .
j_call: TRBJ1-2
v_call: TRBV5-1

cdr3_nt: TGTGCCAGCAGTTCCATATTGGGACTGCACTCTGGGGCCAACGTCCTGACTTTC
cdr3_aa: CASSSILGLHSGANVLTF
d_call: .
clone_size: .
j_call: TRBJ2-6
v_call: TRBV28

cdr3_nt: TGTGCCAGCAGTGAAGCTAGCGGGAACTCCCGGGTAGAGACCCAGTACTTC
cdr3_aa: CASSEASGNSRVETQYF
d_call: TRBD2
clone_size: once
j_call: TRBJ2-5
v_call: TRBV2

cdr3_nt: TGTGCCAGCAGCCAAAGTCGAAAAGGGGGTAATGAAAAACTGTTTTTT
cdr3_aa: CASSQSRKGGNEKLFF
d_call: .
clone_size: .
j_call: TRBJ1-4
v_call: TRBV4-2

cdr3_nt: TGTGCCAGCAGCACCGGGACTAGCGGCTACGAGCAGTACTTC
cdr3_aa: CASSTGTSGYEQYF
d_call: TRBD2
clone_size: .
j_call: TRBJ2-7
v_call: TRBV6-1

cdr3_nt: TGTGCCAGCCTTAGAAACACTGAAGCTTTCTTT
cdr3_aa: CASLRNTEAFF
d_call: .
clone_size: .
j_call: TRBJ1-1
v_call: TRBV25-1